The 31 T cell receptor beta chains below were found in one sample sequenced in a study of shared clonotypes between healthy human individuals. Here immunoSEQ multiplex PCR was the method, and the copy in TCRdb shows in-frame clones only, minus some. The data hold millions of clones, with roughly nine tenths observed a single time. Sequencing was done on a sample of naive CD4+ T cells sorted from blood. Indicated subset: CD45RA+ positively selected. The source is a man aged 18 to 30 in good health.

The chain has TRBV27 and TRBJ2-7, with unresolved D. CDR3 length equals 13 residues. From germline, CDR1 is MNHEY and CDR2 SMNVEV (reference sequence). V was trimmed by 7 bases and J by 6 bases, leaving 16 bases between them. The CDR3 protein is CASKAPAGGEQYF. CDR3 sequence (DNA): TGTGCCAGCAAAGCTCCGGCCGGTGGCGAGCAGTACTTC.

V is TRBV5-1 and J is TRBJ2-1; 7 bases align to TRBD2. This CDR3 spans 12 amino acids. Germline trimming cut 2 bases from V and 9 bases from J; bases unmatched to any gene: 2. Germline V gives CDR1 SGHRS, CDR2 YFSETQ. The CDR3: CASSFPGGEQFF. The CDR3 DNA sequence: TGCGCCAGCAGCTTCCCGGGGGGTGAGCAGTTCTTC.

The rearrangement uses TRBV10-3 and TRBJ1-5; 7 positions agree with TRBD1. CDR1 and CDR2 (germline): ENHRY, SYGVKD. The CDR3 is 13 residues long. J gave up 6 bases and V 3 bases, and 2 bases lay outside the gene matches. CDR3 sequence: CAISEQGSQPQHF. CDR3 coding DNA: TGTGCCATCAGTGAACAGGGGAGTCAGCCCCAGCATTTT.

The count of this clone is one. The junction differs from germline at one of its ends, possibly a read error. The chain recombines TRBV7-9 with TRBJ2-5, with D possibly matching TRBD1 (6 bases). This CDR3 is built from 12 residues. The germline V gene has CDR1 SEHNR and CDR2 FQNEAQ (reference sequence). This chain's CDR3 is CASRTGQATQYF. In DNA, the CDR3 is TGTGCCAGCAGGACAGGCCAAGCGACCCAGTACTTC.

This clone has only a few counts. This sample includes further DNA sequences coding for the same CDR3. The CDR3 region has the DNA TGTGCCAGCAGCCTCTTACGAGACACTGAAGCTTTCTTT. Its protein is CASSLLRDTEAFF. This chain uses TRBV7-8 with TRBJ1-1; no reliable D call. This CDR3 spans 13 amino acids. V lost 5 bases, J lost 3 bases, and 10 bases lay in between. Germline V gives CDR1 SGHVS, CDR2 FQNEAQ.

The rearrangement links TRBV10-3 to TRBJ1-2, with D uncertain. The germline V gene encodes CDR1 ENHRY and CDR2 SYGVKD. V was shortened by 7 bases and J by 2 bases, with 20 bases between the two germline ends. The length of the CDR3 is 16 residues. CDR3 protein: CAINTATLQSNYGYTF. In DNA, the CDR3 is TGTGCCATCAATACCGCGACTCTACAGAGCAACTATGGCTACACCTTC.

The chain employs TRBV7-2 and TRBJ2-1; D gene ambiguous. Germline loops: CDR1 SGHTA, CDR2 FQGNSA. The CDR3 sequence is 14 residues long. The V end lost 5 bases, the J end lost 8 bases, and 16 bases lay between the germline ends. CDR3 coding DNA: TGTGCCAGCAGCCCTGCGTTCAGCAGAGATGAGCAGTTCTTC. Translated: CASSPAFSRDEQFF.

The gene calls are TRBV7-2 and TRBJ1-2; a weak D match, TRBD1 (5 bases). V shed 5 bases and J shed 0 bases, with 13 bases lying between them. Germline V gene data show CDR1 as SGHTA and CDR2 as FQGNSA. The CDR3 spans 15 residues. The CDR3, as DNA: TGTGCCAGCAGCAAAGGGGCCGAAACTAACTATGGCTACACCTTC. Its translation: CASSKGAETNYGYTF.

Of note for this clone: This may be a read error, as it is one base from a much larger clone. The chain carries TRBV4-1 and TRBJ1-1, with 10 bases lining up with TRBD1. After removal of 4 bases from V and 4 bases from J, the junction contained 0 bases not matched to a gene. The V gene's germline CDR1 is MGHRA and CDR2 YSYEKL. The CDR3 contains 13 residues. The CDR3 loop is CASSRQGATEAFF. The CDR3 DNA follows: TGCGCCAGCAGCCGACAGGGGGCCACTGAAGCTTTCTTT.

The V and J genes are TRBV19 and TRBJ1-5; TRBD1 matches 9 bases. Looked up from germline, CDR1 is LNHDA and CDR2 is SQIVND (reference sequence). The CDR3 has 13 residues. Trimming removed 7 bases from V and 6 bases from J; junction bases left unmatched: 4. CDR3 in amino acids: CASTRTGVQPQHF. The CDR3 DNA sequence: TGTGCCAGTACCCGGACAGGGGTTCAGCCCCAGCATTTT. Full variable domain (rest looked up from reference TRBV19 and TRBJ1-5): DGGITQSPKYLFRKEGQNVTLSCEQNLNHDAMYWYRQDPGQGLRLIYYSQIVNDFQKGDIAEGYSVSREKKESFPLTVTSAQKNPTAFYLCASTRTGVQPQHFGDGTRLSIL.

The chain links TRBV7-2 to TRBJ2-3; 14 nucleotides agree with TRBD2. After removal of 2 bases from V and 3 bases from J, the junction contained 10 bases not matched to a gene. The CDR3 spans 19 residues. CDR1 is SGHTA and CDR2 is FQGNSA in the germline V gene. The CDR3 sequence: CASSLRGLAGVRSTDTQYF. DNA of the CDR3: TGTGCCAGCAGCTTACGGGGACTAGCGGGAGTAAGGTCAACAGATACGCAGTATTTT.

The genes are TRBV2 and TRBJ2-7, with unresolved D. CDR1 and CDR2 from the germline V gene are SNHLY and FYNNEI. The CDR3 runs to 14 residues. V dropped 8 bases and J dropped 4 bases, with 18 bases sitting between them. The CDR3 region has the DNA TGTGCCAGCTCCCGAACTTCGGACGTGTACGAGCAGTACTTC. The encoded protein is CASSRTSDVYEQYF.

The V call is TRBV20-1, the J call TRBJ2-5; the D is unclear. Germline V lookup: CDR1 DFQATT, CDR2 SNEGSKA (reference sequence). The CDR3 has 11 amino acids. Deletions cut 5 bases from V and 5 bases from J, with 9 bases between. The CDR3 protein is CSAPALETQYF. The CDR3 bases are TGCAGTGCTCCAGCGTTGGAGACCCAGTACTTC.

The chain is built from TRBV28 and TRBJ2-7; a possible D gene is TRBD1 (6 bases). The V end lost 5 bases, the J end lost 4 bases, and 18 bases lay between the germline ends. The V gene's germline CDR1 is MDHEN and CDR2 SYDVKM. This CDR3 has 15 residues. The CDR3 region is CASSPNGQGLYEQYF. As DNA, the CDR3 is TGTGCCAGCAGTCCGAATGGGCAGGGGTTATACGAGCAGTACTTC.

CDR3 nucleotide sequence: TGTGCCAGCAGCTTACGGCTAGCGGGCCTCGTCTCCTACAATGAGCAGTTCTTC. Amino acids: CASSLRLAGLVSYNEQFF. The genes are TRBV7-2 and TRBJ2-1, with TRBD2 matching 8 bases. V lost 2 bases and J lost 0; bases outside the gene matches: 9. The CDR3 spans 18 residues. Germline-derived CDR1 and CDR2 are SGHTA and FQGNSA. The full variable domain, with the rest looked up from reference TRBV7-2 and TRBJ2-1, is GAGVSQSPSNKVTEKGKDVELRCDPISGHTALYWYRQSLGQGLEFLIYFQGNSAPDKSGLPSDRFSAERTGGSVSTLTIQRTQQEDSAVYLCASSLRLAGLVSYNEQFFGPGTRLTVL.

As for this clone: Other DNA sequences in this sample translate to the same CDR3. The chain combines TRBV21-1 with TRBJ2-7. TRBV21-1 is marked as a pseudogene. The length of the CDR3 is 13 residues. CDR3 sequence: CASSKTGRYEQYF. DNA for the CDR3: TGTGCCAGCAGCAAAACGGGACGCTACGAGCAGTACTTC.

This clone appeared once. V gene TRBV10-3 combines with J gene TRBJ2-1; TRBD2 is a possible D gene (6 bases). The CDR3 is made up of 16 amino acids. Germline CDR1 is ENHRY and CDR2 is SYGVKD. Trimming pared 3 bases from V and 7 bases from J, leaving 19 bases between. This CDR3 reads CAISDGRVQEGNEQFF. The CDR3 DNA reads TGTGCCATCAGTGATGGCCGGGTCCAGGAGGGGAATGAGCAGTTCTTC.

This clone was seen only once. The V call is TRBV5-1, the J call TRBJ2-7; TRBD2 matches 7 bases. This CDR3 has 17 amino acids. Germline loops: CDR1 SGHRS, CDR2 YFSETQ. J gave up 3 bases and V 7 bases, and 19 bases lay outside the gene matches. This CDR3 is CASGRRGVIIIGYEQYF. The DNA of the CDR3 is TGCGCCAGCGGGCGACGGGGGGTCATTATTATCGGCTACGAGCAGTACTTC.

The rearrangement links TRBV5-4 to TRBJ1-4, with 9 bases identical to TRBD1. V lost 8 bases, J lost 5 bases, and 10 bases stayed unmatched. The CDR3 covers 15 residues. CDR1 SGHNT and CDR2 YYREEE come from the germline V gene (reference sequence). CDR3 DNA: TGTGCCAGTTCAAAAGTCGACAGGGGGAATGAAAAACTGTTTTTT. Translation: CASSKVDRGNEKLFF.

The J gene is TRBJ1-2, the V gene TRBV19; no clear D gene. Germline V CDR1 and CDR2: LNHDA, SQIVND (reference sequence). The CDR3 is made up of 12 amino acids. V shed 7 bases and J shed 4 bases, with 10 bases lying between them. CDR3 bases: TGTGCCAGTAATGCGGATTTCTATGGCTACACCTTC. Protein: CASNADFYGYTF. The whole variable domain, filled in from reference TRBV19 and TRBJ1-2, reads DGGITQSPKYLFRKEGQNVTLSCEQNLNHDAMYWYRQDPGQGLRLIYYSQIVNDFQKGDIAEGYSVSREKKESFPLTVTSAQKNPTAFYLCASNADFYGYTFGSGTRLTVV.

The J gene is TRBJ1-4, the V gene TRBV7-2, with D unresolved. In germline, CDR1 is SGHTA, CDR2 FQGNSA. V was pared by 2 bases and J by 6 bases, with 13 bases between. This CDR3 has 15 residues. In DNA form, the CDR3 reads TGTGCCAGCAGCTTATATTACGGCGGGGATGAAAAACTGTTTTTT. Protein sequence: CASSLYYGGDEKLFF.

This rearrangement joins TRBV5-1 to TRBJ1-6, with D maybe TRBD1 (6 bases). The CDR3 runs to 17 residues. Trimming removed 7 bases at V and 1 base at J, with 18 bases between. Germline CDR1 SGHRS, CDR2 YFSETQ. CDR3 nucleotide sequence: TGCGCCAGCCCGGAACAGGGTTTCGGATCCTATAATTCACCCCTCCACTTT. This gives the protein CASPEQGFGSYNSPLHF. Full variable domain (outside the CDR3, taken from reference TRBV5-1 and TRBJ1-6): KAGVTQTPRYLIKTRGQQVTLSCSPISGHRSVSWYQQTPGQGLQFLFEYFSETQRNKGNFPGRFSGRQFSNSRSEMNVSTLELGDSALYLCASPEQGFGSYNSPLHFGNGTRLTVT.

The V and J genes are TRBV28 and TRBJ1-5; D is ambiguous. The CDR3 loop spans 15 amino acids. The germline CDR1 and CDR2 sequences are MDHEN and SYDVKM. Trimming pared 2 bases from V and 1 base from J, leaving 9 bases between. The CDR3 reads CASSLMGLSNQPQHF. CDR3 in DNA: TGTGCCAGCAGTTTAATGGGATTGAGCAATCAGCCCCAGCATTTT.

This chain links TRBV5-4 with TRBJ1-1; the D gene is possibly TRBD1 (6 bases). CDR1 is SGHNT and CDR2 is YYREEE in the germline V gene (reference sequence). This CDR3 is built from 15 residues. V lost 1 base to trimming and J lost 4 bases, with 14 bases between them. As DNA, the CDR3 is TGTGCCAGCAGCTTGAAAGGGGGACTTAGCACTGAAGCTTTCTTT. This codes for CASSLKGGLSTEAFF.

J is TRBJ2-2 and V is TRBV28, with 9 bases matching TRBD2. The CDR3 loop spans 14 amino acids. CDR1 MDHEN and CDR2 SYDVKM come from the germline V gene. Trimming cost V 7 bases and J 7 bases; bases outside gene matches: 7. CDR3 nucleotide sequence: TGTGCCAGCAACAAAGCGGGAGGTTACGGGGAGCTGTTTTTT. Translation gives CASNKAGGYGELFF. The full variable domain, rest sourced from reference TRBV28 and TRBJ2-2, is DVKVTQSSRYLVKRTGEKVFLECVQDMDHENMFWYRQDPGLGLRLIYFSYDVKMKEKGDIPEGYSVSREKKERFSLILESASTNQTSMYLCASNKAGGYGELFFGEGSRLTVL.

Notes on this clone: At the DNA level, this CDR3 is encoded by other sequences in the same sample as well. The chain links TRBV6-5 to TRBJ1-2; 7 positions agree with TRBD1. With V trimmed by 6 bases and J by 4 bases, 5 bases remained unmatched. CDR1 is MNHEY and CDR2 is SVGAGI in the germline V gene. This CDR3 contains 13 residues. The CDR3 sequence: CASSRGQTYGYTF. As DNA, the CDR3 is TGTGCCAGCAGCCGGGGACAGACCTATGGCTACACCTTC.

Comments on this clone: The same CDR3 also results from other DNA sequences found in this sample. The chain combines TRBV7-2 with TRBJ2-1; 9 bases fit TRBD1. The CDR3 covers 13 residues. Trimming cost V 5 bases and J 4 bases; bases outside gene matches: 0. The V gene's germline CDR1 is SGHTA and CDR2 FQGNSA. The CDR3 region is CASSGTGYNEQFF. In nucleotides, the CDR3 is TGTGCCAGCAGCGGGACAGGGTACAATGAGCAGTTCTTC.

The chain couples TRBV2 to TRBJ2-7; perhaps TRBD1 as D (6 bases). There are 16 residues in the CDR3. V was clipped by 3 bases and J by 3 bases, with 18 bases between them. Germline values: CDR1 SNHLY, CDR2 FYNNEI. The CDR3 is CASSDLGAASYYEQYF. The CDR3 DNA is TGTGCCAGCAGTGATTTGGGGGCGGCCAGCTACTACGAGCAGTACTTC.

The chain links TRBV10-3 to TRBJ2-7, with TRBD2 matching 13 bases. Unmatched junction bases numbered 8, after V lost 6 bases and J lost 3 bases. CDR1 is ENHRY, CDR2 SYGVKD, per germline. This CDR3 region has 16 residues. Written as DNA, the CDR3 is TGTGCCATCAGCCTGGGGACTAGCGGGGTCTACTACGAGCAGTACTTC. It translates to CAISLGTSGVYYEQYF.

The J gene is TRBJ2-3, the V gene TRBV7-2; 9 bases agree with TRBD2. The V gene's germline CDR1 is SGHTA and CDR2 FQGNSA. This CDR3 is built from 19 residues. V shed 5 bases, J shed 0 bases, and the junction held 15 bases outside the gene matches. Here the CDR3 DNA reads TGTGCCAGCAGCCGAGAGGTGGCTAGCGGGACCACTAGCACAGATACGCAGTATTTT. Translation: CASSREVASGTTSTDTQYF.

The CDR3 DNA is TGTGCCAGCAGCTTATTGGGGGCGTCCGGGGAGCTGTTTTTT. Translation: CASSLLGASGELFF. This chain joins TRBV7-2 and TRBJ2-2, with a tentative D call TRBD1 (6 bases). The CDR3 loop spans 14 amino acids. The germline CDR1 and CDR2 sequences are SGHTA and FQGNSA. The V end lost 2 bases, the J end lost 6 bases, and 10 bases lay between the germline ends. Full variable domain (missing parts from reference TRBV7-2 and TRBJ2-2): GAGVSQSPSNKVTEKGKDVELRCDPISGHTALYWYRQSLGQGLEFLIYFQGNSAPDKSGLPSDRFSAERTGGSVSTLTIQRTQQEDSAVYLCASSLLGASGELFFGEGSRLTVL.